Below, 17 T cell receptor beta chains from the same sample are listed, as sequenced in a study of T cells in Graves' hyperthyroidism and ophthalmopathy. Amplified regions were TCR beta CDR3 sequences from RNA transcripts. In the first-round RT-PCR of the TCR CDR3, the HTBI primer set was used. From the multiplex PCR reads, TCRdb called clonotypes with MiXCR, one entry per CDR3 protein. Of more than 550,000 distinct CDR3 sequences listed, approximately 18% are singletons. The sample comprised blood. The receptors stem from a woman between 50 and 59 years old with Graves' hyperthyroidism that later progressed to Graves' ophthalmopathy.

Only a few counts were recorded for this clonotype. The chain employs TRBV29-1 and TRBJ2-3, with 10 bases fitting TRBD1. Germline CDR1 and CDR2: SQVTM and ANQGSEA. The CDR3 runs 14 residues. Losses at the gene ends were 7 bases for V and 2 bases for J; bases not matched to a gene: 6. The CDR3 DNA is TGCAGCGCTGCCGGGACAGGGGTCACAGATACGCAGTATTTT. As protein: CSAAGTGVTDTQYF.

This clonotype appeared many times. This rearrangement joins TRBV2 to TRBJ1-2; 8 bases map to TRBD1. CDR1 SNHLY and CDR2 FYNNEI come from the germline V gene. With V trimmed by 1 base and J by 9 bases, 4 bases remained unmatched. The CDR3 totals 13 residues. CDR3 DNA: TGTGCCAGCAGTGAAGGGACAGGGTTGAGCTACACCTTC. Protein sequence: CASSEGTGLSYTF.

As regards this clonotype: The junction departs from the called germline gene at one end, perhaps through a read error. V usage is TRBV12-3 or TRBV12-4 and J usage is TRBJ1-6; D is uncertain. There are 13 residues in the CDR3. CDR3 coding DNA: TGTGCCAGCAGTATAGCTACCAGCTCACCCCTCCACTTT. Its translation is CASSIATSSPLHF.

The count of this clonotype is one. This may arise from a read error, as a much more abundant clone is one base away. The gene calls are TRBV3-1 and TRBJ1-2, with D tentatively TRBD1 (5 bases). The CDR3 contains 14 residues. CDR1 is LGHDT and CDR2 is YNNKEL in the germline V gene (reference sequence). The CDR3 coding sequence is TGTGCCGGCAGCCAGCCGGGGGGAAAAGGGGGCTACACCTTC. Its translation is CAGSQPGGKGGYTF.

The gene calls are TRBV5-1 and TRBJ1-4; D uncertain. The CDR3 is made up of 15 amino acids. V lost 4 bases and J 5 bases, leaving 15 bases between the germline ends. Germline CDR1 SGHRS, CDR2 YFSETQ. Here the CDR3 DNA reads TGCGCCAGCAGCCCCTCAGACATAGGAAATGAAAAACTGTTTTTT. Translation: CASSPSDIGNEKLFF.

The genes are TRBV24-1 and TRBJ2-5, with 12 bases fitting TRBD2. The DNA end favors TRBJ2-1, so the J call may be wrong. CDR1 and CDR2 from the germline V gene are KGHDR and SFDVKD. This CDR3 is 14 amino acids long. The CDR3 DNA reads TGTGCCACCAGTGAGGCTCTAGCGGGGGGGCCCCAGTTCTTC. Translation gives CATSEALAGGPQFF.

The chain recombines TRBV7-8 with TRBJ2-1, with no clear D. Germline lookup yields CDR1 SGHVS and CDR2 FQNEAQ. V dropped 1 base and J dropped 10 bases, with 11 bases sitting between them. The CDR3 has 13 amino acids. In DNA form, the CDR3 reads TGTGCCAGCAGCTTAGTTGTGGTTGGCGAGCAGTTCTTC. It encodes CASSLVVVGEQFF.

This clonotype was observed a few times. The genes are TRBV6-1 and TRBJ1-5, with D hard to call. CDR3 size: 13 residues. Trimming cost V 10 bases and J 0 bases, with 10 bases left between them. Germline V gene data show CDR1 as MNHNS and CDR2 as SASEGT. In DNA form, the CDR3 reads TGTGCCACTGCGCTAAGTAGCAATCAGCCCCAGCATTTT. Translation gives CATALSSNQPQHF.

In this sample, this clonotype turned up a few times. The genes are TRBV11-2 and TRBJ2-3; TRBD1 matches 9 bases. The V gene end was trimmed by 7 bases and the J gene end by 2 bases; junction bases not matched to a gene: 10. Germline lookup yields CDR1 SGHAT and CDR2 FQNNGV. The CDR3 is made up of 16 amino acids. In nucleotides, the CDR3 is TGTGCCAGCACCATGACCGGGACAGGGAACACAGATACGCAGTATTTT. Its translation: CASTMTGTGNTDTQYF.

The chain employs TRBV29-1 and TRBJ2-2; D is unresolved. Germline CDR1 reads SQVTM; CDR2 reads ANQGSEA. The V end was cut by 7 bases, the J end by 2 bases, with 5 bases between. This CDR3 has 11 residues. For the CDR3, the DNA is TGCAGCGCTGCAAACACCGGGGAGCTGTTTTTT. It codes for CSAANTGELFF.

The chain recombines TRBV20-1 with TRBJ2-7; D may correspond to TRBD1 or TRBD2 (6 bases each). The CDR3 length is 13 residues. Germline V CDR1 and CDR2: DFQATT, SNEGSKA (reference sequence). V was clipped by 8 bases and J by 0 bases, with 14 bases between them. The CDR3 bases are TGCAGTCAGAGGAGGGGGGTCTCCTACGAGCAGTACTTC. This codes for CSQRRGVSYEQYF.

This clonotype came up a few times. The chain recombines TRBV3-1 with TRBJ1-6; no clear D. Germline CDR1 is LGHDT and CDR2 is YNNKEL (reference sequence). The CDR3 runs to 14 residues. With 0 bases removed from V and 8 bases from J, the gap between germline ends came to 8 bases. CDR3 protein: CASSQERTYSPLHF. In DNA form, the CDR3 reads TGTGCCAGCAGCCAAGAACGGACCTATTCACCCCTCCACTTT.

This clonotype was counted at least ten times. This chain joins TRBV11-3 and TRBJ2-1; D is unclear. V lost 5 bases and J lost 3, with 11 bases in between. Germline V gene lookup returns CDR1 SGHNT and CDR2 YENEEA. This CDR3 is built from 14 residues. The CDR3 region has the DNA TGTGCCAGCAGCCTCGACGGGTTCTACAATGAGCAGTTCTTC. Its translation is CASSLDGFYNEQFF.

The chain links TRBV19 to TRBJ1-4; D may be TRBD1 (5 bases). Germline-derived CDR1 and CDR2 are LNHDA and SQIVND (reference sequence). This CDR3 region has 14 residues. Trimming shortened V by 9 bases and J by 2 bases, and 13 bases separated the two germline ends. As DNA, the CDR3 is TGTGCCAGCACCGGGACGGTCACTAATGAAAAACTGTTTTTT. This sequence encodes CASTGTVTNEKLFF.

This chain connects TRBV6-1 to TRBJ2-2; D is possibly TRBD1 (5 bases). Germline values: CDR1 MNHNS, CDR2 SASEGT. This CDR3 comprises 14 residues. The germline V and J ends were trimmed by 6 bases and 0 bases, with 8 bases remaining between them. The CDR3 region has the DNA TGTGCCAGCAGAGCACAGGCGAACACCGGGGAGCTGTTTTTT. It encodes CASRAQANTGELFF.

This clonotype appeared many times. This chain joins TRBV11-3 and TRBJ1-1; 8 bases agree with TRBD1. CDR1 and CDR2 from the germline V gene are SGHNT and YENEEA. J lost 3 bases, V lost 2 bases, and 5 bases had no gene match. The CDR3 length is 15 residues. The DNA for the CDR3 is TGTGCCAGCAGCTTATCAGGACAGGGCTACACTGAAGCTTTCTTT. The encoded protein is CASSLSGQGYTEAFF.

Only a few counts were recorded for this clonotype. V usage is TRBV11-2 and J usage is TRBJ1-2; D possibly corresponds to TRBD1 (5 bases). The CDR3 extends over 14 amino acids. Germline V CDR1 and CDR2: SGHAT, FQNNGV. The V and J ends lost 4 bases and 3 bases respectively, with 12 bases between them. The CDR3 sequence: CASSSTGTDYGYTF. The CDR3 DNA reads as TGTGCCAGCAGCTCAACCGGGACGGACTATGGCTACACCTTC.